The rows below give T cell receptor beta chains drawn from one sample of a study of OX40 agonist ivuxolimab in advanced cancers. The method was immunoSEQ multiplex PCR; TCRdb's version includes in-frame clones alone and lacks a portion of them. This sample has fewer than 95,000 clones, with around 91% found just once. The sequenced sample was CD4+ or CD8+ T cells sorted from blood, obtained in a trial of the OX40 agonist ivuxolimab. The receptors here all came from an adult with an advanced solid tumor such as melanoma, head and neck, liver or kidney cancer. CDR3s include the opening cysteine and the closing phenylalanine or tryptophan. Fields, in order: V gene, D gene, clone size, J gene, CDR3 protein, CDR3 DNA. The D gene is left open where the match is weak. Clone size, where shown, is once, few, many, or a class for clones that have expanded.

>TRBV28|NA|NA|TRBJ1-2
CASSFPHRFYGYTF
TGTGCCAGCAGTTTCCCACACAGGTTCTATGGCTACACCTTC
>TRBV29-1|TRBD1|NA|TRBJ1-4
CSVGEGDSQPYEKLFF
TGCAGCGTTGGGGAGGGGGACAGCCAGCCATATGAAAAACTGTTTTTT
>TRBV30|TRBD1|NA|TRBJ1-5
CAWTPGQGNQPQHF
TGTGCCTGGACCCCGGGACAGGGTAATCAGCCCCAGCATTTT
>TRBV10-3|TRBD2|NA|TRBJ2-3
CAISELGLAGVGDTQYF
TGTGCCATCAGTGAGTTGGGACTAGCGGGAGTAGGAGATACGCAGTATTTT
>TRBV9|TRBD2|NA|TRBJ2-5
CASSVRGLAGEGTQYF
TGTGCCAGCAGCGTGAGGGGACTAGCGGGTGAAGGAACCCAGTACTTC
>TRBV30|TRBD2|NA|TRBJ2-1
CAWSPSGGGYNEQFF
TGTGCCTGGAGTCCGTCGGGGGGTGGCTACAATGAGCAGTTCTTC
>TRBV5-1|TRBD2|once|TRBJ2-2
CASGGPGGSTGELFF
TGCGCCAGCGGGGGACCCGGGGGGAGCACCGGGGAGCTGTTTTTT
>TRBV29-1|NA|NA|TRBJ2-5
CSVGGRTGETQYF
TGCAGCGTTGGTGGCAGAACAGGGGAGACCCAGTACTTC
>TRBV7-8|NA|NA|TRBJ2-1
CASSLGTGTAEFF
TGTGCCAGCAGCTTAGGAACCGGGACTGCAGAGTTCTTC
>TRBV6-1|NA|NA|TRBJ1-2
CASSEGRGTFYGYTF
TGTGCCAGCAGTGAAGGCCGGGGGACCTTTTATGGCTACACCTTC
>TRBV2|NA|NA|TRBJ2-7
CASSESGAGYEQYF
TGTGCCAGCAGTGAGTCGGGGGCAGGCTACGAGCAGTACTTC
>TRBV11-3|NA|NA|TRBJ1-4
CATADGLKEKLFF
TGTGCCACCGCCGACGGCCTCAAGGAAAAACTGTTTTTT
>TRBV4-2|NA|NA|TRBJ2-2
CASSQEQLNTGELFF
TGTGCCAGCAGCCAAGAACAGTTAAACACCGGGGAGCTGTTTTTT
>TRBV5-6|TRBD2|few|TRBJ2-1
CASSLLAGVVNEQFF
TGTGCCAGCAGCCTTCTAGCGGGAGTTGTAAATGAGCAGTTCTTC
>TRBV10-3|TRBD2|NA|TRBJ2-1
CAISESGTSGRENEQFF
TGTGCCATCAGTGAGTCAGGGACTAGCGGGAGGGAGAATGAGCAGTTCTTC
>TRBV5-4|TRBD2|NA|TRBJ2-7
CASSRLVAGGHEQYF
TGTGCCAGCAGCCGGCTGGTAGCGGGAGGTCACGAGCAGTACTTC